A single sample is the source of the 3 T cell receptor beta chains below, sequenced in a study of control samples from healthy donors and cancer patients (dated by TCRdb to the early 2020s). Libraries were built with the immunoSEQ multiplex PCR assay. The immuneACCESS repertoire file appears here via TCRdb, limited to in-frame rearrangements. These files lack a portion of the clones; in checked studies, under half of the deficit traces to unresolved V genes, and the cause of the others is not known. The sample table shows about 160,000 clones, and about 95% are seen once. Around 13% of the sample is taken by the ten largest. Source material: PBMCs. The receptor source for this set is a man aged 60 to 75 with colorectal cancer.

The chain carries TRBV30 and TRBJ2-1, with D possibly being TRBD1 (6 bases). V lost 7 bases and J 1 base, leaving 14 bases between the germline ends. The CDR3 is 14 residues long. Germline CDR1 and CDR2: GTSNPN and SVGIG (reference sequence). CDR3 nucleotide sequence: TGTGCCTCGAAAATTACAGGGTCCTACAATGAGCAGTTCTTC. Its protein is CASKITGSYNEQFF.

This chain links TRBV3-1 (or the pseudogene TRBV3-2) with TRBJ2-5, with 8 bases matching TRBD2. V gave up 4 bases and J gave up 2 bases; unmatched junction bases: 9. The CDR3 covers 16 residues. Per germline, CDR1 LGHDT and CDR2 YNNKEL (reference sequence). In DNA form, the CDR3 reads TGTGCCAGCAGCCTTCGCGGGGGGCCCTCACAAGAGACCCAGTACTTC. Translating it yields CASSLRGGPSQETQYF.

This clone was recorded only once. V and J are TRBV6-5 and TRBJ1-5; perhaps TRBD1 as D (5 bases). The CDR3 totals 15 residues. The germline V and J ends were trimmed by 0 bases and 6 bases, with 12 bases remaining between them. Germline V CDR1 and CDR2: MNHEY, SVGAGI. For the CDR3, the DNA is TGTGCCAGCAGTTACTCGCTGGGGCTCGGTCAGCCCCAGCATTTT. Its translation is CASSYSLGLGQPQHF.